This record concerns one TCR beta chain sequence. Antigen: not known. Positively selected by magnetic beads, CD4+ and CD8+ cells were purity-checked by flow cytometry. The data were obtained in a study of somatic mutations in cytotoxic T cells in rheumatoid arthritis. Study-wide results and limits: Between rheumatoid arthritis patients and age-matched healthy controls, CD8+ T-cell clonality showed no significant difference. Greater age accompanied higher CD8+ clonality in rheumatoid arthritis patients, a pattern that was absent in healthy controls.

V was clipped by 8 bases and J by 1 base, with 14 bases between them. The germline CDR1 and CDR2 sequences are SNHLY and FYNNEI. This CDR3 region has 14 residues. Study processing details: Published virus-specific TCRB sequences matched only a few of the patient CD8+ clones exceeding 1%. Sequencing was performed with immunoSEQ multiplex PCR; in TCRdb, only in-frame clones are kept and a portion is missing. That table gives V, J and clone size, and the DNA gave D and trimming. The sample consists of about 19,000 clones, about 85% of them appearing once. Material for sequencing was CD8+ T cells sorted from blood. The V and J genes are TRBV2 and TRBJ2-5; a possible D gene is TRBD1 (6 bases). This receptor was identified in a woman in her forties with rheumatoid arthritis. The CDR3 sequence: CASVPVTGQETQYF. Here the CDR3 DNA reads TGTGCCAGCGTTCCTGTGACAGGCCAAGAGACCCAGTACTTC.